The source of this T cell receptor (beta chain) is a study of shared clonotypes between healthy human individuals. Study-wide context: The plates for each donor numbered three CD4 naive, three CD4 memory, two CD8 naive and one CD8 memory. Whole-study results and caveats: A generally larger estimated richness was seen in naive subsets than in memory subsets. Inspection by rarefaction showed sorted-subset sequencing to be incomplete despite large depth.

From germline, CDR1 is KGHSH and CDR2 LQKENI. Trimming took 3 bases from V and 5 from J, leaving 18 bases between them. The CDR3 contains 16 residues. In the case of this clone: The target antigen is unknown.

TCRdb's table, derived via immunoSEQ multiplex PCR, lists solely in-frame clones and lacks some. This sample has about 1.5 million clones, with around 95% found just once. This sequence originates from a man aged 25-45 years in good health. V gene TRBV18 combines with J gene TRBJ2-3; possible D gene TRBD1, 6 bases. Source material: naive CD4+ T cells sorted from blood. Noted subset: CD45RA+ positively selected. This CDR3 is CASSPRPNRVGDTQYF. For the CDR3, the DNA is TGTGCCAGCTCACCGCGTCCCAACAGGGTTGGAGATACGCAGTATTTT.